Listed below are T cell receptor beta chains from one sample, sequenced in a study of control samples from healthy donors and cancer patients. The assay was immunoSEQ multiplex PCR, and TCRdb's table has in-frame clones only and misses some. The table lists 100,000 to 150,000 clones, approximately 87% of them singletons. The sequenced material came from blood. The receptors shown here come from a man aged 55 to 70 in good health. CDR3s include the opening cysteine and the closing phenylalanine or tryptophan. The order of the fields is J gene, V gene, D gene, clone size, CDR3 protein, CDR3 DNA. A D gene is named only where the DNA matches it firmly. Clone size is not always given. Where it is, it says once, few, many or a class for expanded clones.

j_gene: TRBJ1-5; v_gene: TRBV7-2; d_gene: .; abundance: .; CDR3aa: CASSFGGSQPQHF; CDR3nt: TGTGCCAGCAGCTTTGGAGGGTCTCAGCCCCAGCATTTT
j_gene: TRBJ1-6; v_gene: TRBV9; d_gene: .; abundance: .; CDR3aa: CASSAKGHLNNSPLHF; CDR3nt: TGTGCCAGCAGCGCGAAAGGACACCTCAATAATTCACCCCTCCACTTT
j_gene: TRBJ1-5; v_gene: TRBV6-2/TRBV6-3; d_gene: .; abundance: once; CDR3aa: CASSYTGHSNQPQHF; CDR3nt: TGTGCCAGCAGTTATACGGGCCACAGCAATCAGCCCCAGCATTTT
j_gene: TRBJ2-3; v_gene: TRBV18; d_gene: .; abundance: .; CDR3aa: CASSPRGLLTTSTDTQYF; CDR3nt: TGTGCCAGCTCACCACGTGGGCTACTAACAACTAGCACAGATACGCAGTATTTT
j_gene: TRBJ1-1; v_gene: TRBV19; d_gene: .; abundance: .; CDR3aa: CASSGWDGQNTEAFF; CDR3nt: TGTGCCAGTAGTGGCTGGGACGGCCAAAACACTGAAGCTTTCTTT
j_gene: TRBJ1-3; v_gene: TRBV5-6; d_gene: .; abundance: once; CDR3aa: CASSLGGGSSGNTIYF; CDR3nt: TGTGCCAGCAGCTTGGGTGGCGGGAGCTCTGGAAACACCATATATTTT
j_gene: TRBJ2-1; v_gene: TRBV28; d_gene: TRBD1; abundance: .; CDR3aa: CASRPTPGQINEQFF; CDR3nt: TGTGCCAGCAGACCTACTCCGGGACAGATCAATGAGCAGTTCTTC
j_gene: TRBJ1-2; v_gene: TRBV14; d_gene: .; abundance: once; CDR3aa: CASSQDRRRAGYTF; CDR3nt: TGTGCCAGCAGCCAAGATCGAAGGAGGGCTGGCTACACCTTC
j_gene: TRBJ2-2; v_gene: TRBV19; d_gene: .; abundance: once; CDR3aa: CASIHQAGEAGELFF; CDR3nt: TGTGCCAGTATCCACCAGGCAGGGGAGGCCGGGGAGCTGTTTTTT
j_gene: TRBJ1-4; v_gene: TRBV28; d_gene: TRBD1; abundance: .; CDR3aa: CASSFSGTGSEKLFF; CDR3nt: TGTGCCAGCAGTTTTTCCGGGACAGGGAGTGAAAAACTGTTTTTT
j_gene: TRBJ1-5; v_gene: TRBV5-5; d_gene: TRBD1; abundance: .; CDR3aa: CASRWDRGGGGQPQHF; CDR3nt: TGTGCCAGCAGGTGGGACAGGGGAGGAGGAGGACAGCCCCAGCATTTT
j_gene: TRBJ1-6; v_gene: TRBV9; d_gene: .; abundance: .; CDR3aa: CASSVAGIGSPLHF; CDR3nt: TGTGCCAGCAGCGTAGCGGGGATAGGTTCACCCCTCCACTTT
j_gene: TRBJ1-3; v_gene: TRBV4-1; d_gene: TRBD1; abundance: few; CDR3aa: CASSQALAPGGFKFGNTIYF; CDR3nt: TGCGCCAGCAGCCAAGCTTTGGCCCCAGGGGGGTTTAAGTTTGGAAACACCATATATTTT
j_gene: TRBJ1-3; v_gene: TRBV7-2; d_gene: .; abundance: .; CDR3aa: CASSLAGASGNTIYF; CDR3nt: TGTGCCAGCAGCTTAGCGGGCGCCTCTGGAAACACCATATATTTT
j_gene: TRBJ1-2; v_gene: TRBV9; d_gene: .; abundance: .; CDR3aa: CASSVEGRGYTF; CDR3nt: TGTGCCAGCAGCGTAGAGGGACGGGGCTACACCTTC
j_gene: TRBJ1-4; v_gene: TRBV19; d_gene: TRBD1; abundance: .; CDR3aa: CASSTGGGGNEKLFF; CDR3nt: TGTGCCAGTAGCACCGGAGGGGGCGGTAATGAAAAACTGTTTTTT
j_gene: TRBJ1-5; v_gene: TRBV28; d_gene: .; abundance: .; CDR3aa: CASTVVSNQPQHF; CDR3nt: TGTGCCAGCACCGTGGTTAGCAATCAGCCCCAGCATTTT
j_gene: TRBJ1-2; v_gene: TRBV12-3/TRBV12-4; d_gene: .; abundance: .; CDR3aa: CASRSGRDYGYTF; CDR3nt: TGTGCCAGCAGGTCTGGACGGGACTATGGCTACACCTTC
j_gene: TRBJ2-3; v_gene: TRBV10-3; d_gene: TRBD2; abundance: .; CDR3aa: CAISDTAGVTSSTDTQYF; CDR3nt: TGTGCCATCAGTGATACAGCGGGGGTGACCTCTAGCACAGATACGCAGTATTTT
j_gene: TRBJ2-6; v_gene: TRBV7-9; d_gene: .; abundance: once; CDR3aa: CASSLAIGAGANVLTF; CDR3nt: TGTGCCAGCAGCTTAGCGATCGGGGCTGGGGCCAACGTCCTGACTTTC
j_gene: TRBJ2-2; v_gene: TRBV28; d_gene: .; abundance: .; CDR3aa: CATVRGTWTGELFF; CDR3nt: TGTGCCACCGTTAGAGGGACTTGGACCGGGGAGCTGTTTTTT
j_gene: TRBJ2-1; v_gene: TRBV19; d_gene: .; abundance: .; CDR3aa: CASSIGSSGNEQFF; CDR3nt: TGTGCCAGTAGTATTGGGTCTTCGGGGAATGAGCAGTTCTTC
j_gene: TRBJ2-7; v_gene: TRBV6-6; d_gene: .; abundance: .; CDR3aa: CASQAQIEQYF; CDR3nt: TGTGCCAGCCAAGCCCAGATAGAGCAGTACTTC
j_gene: TRBJ2-3; v_gene: TRBV19; d_gene: TRBD2; abundance: .; CDR3aa: CASSIRRGTQGTDTQYF; CDR3nt: TGTGCCAGTAGTATAAGGCGGGGGACCCAGGGCACAGATACGCAGTATTTT
j_gene: TRBJ2-1; v_gene: TRBV7-9; d_gene: TRBD1; abundance: .; CDR3aa: CASSLGQGVSSYNEQFF; CDR3nt: TGTGCCAGCAGCTTAGGACAGGGGGTGAGTTCCTACAATGAGCAGTTCTTC
j_gene: TRBJ1-1; v_gene: TRBV10-2; d_gene: .; abundance: .; CDR3aa: CASSEPGGIKVTEAFF; CDR3nt: TGCGCCAGCAGTGAACCGGGGGGGATCAAGGTTACTGAAGCTTTCTTT
j_gene: TRBJ2-3; v_gene: TRBV7-3; d_gene: TRBD2; abundance: .; CDR3aa: CASSLMSGGADTQYF; CDR3nt: TGTGCCAGCAGCTTAATGAGCGGGGGGGCAGATACGCAGTATTTT
j_gene: TRBJ1-2; v_gene: TRBV18; d_gene: TRBD1; abundance: .; CDR3aa: CASSPPGQGGYGYTF; CDR3nt: TGTGCCAGCTCACCTCCCGGACAGGGCGGCTATGGCTACACCTTC
j_gene: TRBJ1-1; v_gene: TRBV30; d_gene: TRBD1; abundance: .; CDR3aa: CAWAIGQVTEAFF; CDR3nt: TGTGCCTGGGCCATCGGACAGGTAACTGAAGCTTTCTTT
j_gene: TRBJ1-5; v_gene: TRBV28; d_gene: .; abundance: .; CDR3aa: CASSLNSGTVSNQPQHF; CDR3nt: TGTGCCAGCAGTTTAAATTCGGGGACGGTTAGCAATCAGCCCCAGCATTTT
j_gene: TRBJ2-3; v_gene: TRBV5-1; d_gene: .; abundance: .; CDR3aa: CASSGEGRSSTDTQYF; CDR3nt: TGCGCCAGCAGCGGCGAGGGCCGATCTAGCACAGATACGCAGTATTTT
j_gene: TRBJ2-7; v_gene: TRBV6-5; d_gene: TRBD1; abundance: .; CDR3aa: CASSYGDRGGEQYF; CDR3nt: TGTGCCAGCAGTTACGGGGACAGGGGTGGCGAGCAGTACTTC
j_gene: TRBJ2-5; v_gene: TRBV28; d_gene: TRBD2; abundance: .; CDR3aa: CASSDGLAGGQETQYF; CDR3nt: TGTGCCAGCAGTGACGGACTAGCGGGGGGCCAAGAGACCCAGTACTTC
j_gene: TRBJ2-3; v_gene: TRBV10-1; d_gene: .; abundance: .; CDR3aa: CASSRISTDTQYF; CDR3nt: TGCGCCAGCAGTCGGATAAGCACAGATACGCAGTATTTT
j_gene: TRBJ2-7; v_gene: TRBV12-3/TRBV12-4; d_gene: .; abundance: .; CDR3aa: CASSLVLGEQYF; CDR3nt: TGTGCCAGCAGTTTAGTATTAGGGGAGCAGTACTTC
j_gene: TRBJ1-5; v_gene: TRBV5-8; d_gene: .; abundance: .; CDR3aa: CASTDGFRGPKSNQPQHF; CDR3nt: TGTGCCAGCACCGATGGGTTTCGGGGACCCAAGAGCAATCAGCCCCAGCATTTT
j_gene: TRBJ1-4; v_gene: TRBV3-1/TRBV3-2; d_gene: .; abundance: .; CDR3aa: CASSQINAGQGNEKLFF; CDR3nt: TGTGCCAGCAGCCAGATAAACGCTGGGCAGGGTAATGAAAAACTGTTTTTT
j_gene: TRBJ1-6; v_gene: TRBV27; d_gene: .; abundance: .; CDR3aa: CASSFTQSSPLHF; CDR3nt: TGTGCCAGCAGTTTCACCCAGAGCTCACCCCTCCACTTT
j_gene: TRBJ1-5; v_gene: TRBV5-1; d_gene: TRBD1; abundance: .; CDR3aa: CASSLTGGDQPQHF; CDR3nt: TGCGCCAGCAGCTTGACAGGGGGCGATCAGCCCCAGCATTTT
j_gene: TRBJ2-3; v_gene: TRBV19; d_gene: .; abundance: .; CDR3aa: CASAGSLGDTQYF; CDR3nt: TGTGCCAGTGCAGGGAGTTTGGGAGATACGCAGTATTTT
j_gene: TRBJ2-1; v_gene: TRBV18; d_gene: .; abundance: .; CDR3aa: CASSRQEGSVNEQFF; CDR3nt: TGTGCCAGCTCACGACAGGAAGGAAGTGTCAATGAGCAGTTCTTC
j_gene: TRBJ2-3; v_gene: TRBV4-3; d_gene: .; abundance: .; CDR3aa: CASSLGGARGRPDTQYF; CDR3nt: TGCGCCAGCAGCCTCGGAGGGGCGCGGGGAAGACCAGATACGCAGTATTTT
j_gene: TRBJ1-1; v_gene: TRBV7-2; d_gene: .; abundance: .; CDR3aa: CASSLIRRDEAFF; CDR3nt: TGTGCCAGCAGCTTGATTCGGAGGGACGAAGCTTTCTTT
j_gene: TRBJ1-2; v_gene: TRBV18; d_gene: .; abundance: .; CDR3aa: CASSPQARSPYGYTF; CDR3nt: TGTGCCAGCTCACCACAGGCCAGGAGTCCCTATGGCTACACCTTC
j_gene: TRBJ2-3; v_gene: TRBV7-2; d_gene: .; abundance: .; CDR3aa: CASSLDAGAGTDTQYF; CDR3nt: TGTGCCAGCAGCTTAGATGCGGGGGCGGGGACAGATACGCAGTATTTT
j_gene: TRBJ1-1; v_gene: TRBV19; d_gene: .; abundance: .; CDR3aa: CASSAYSPVRGYTEAFF; CDR3nt: TGTGCCAGTAGTGCGTATTCCCCCGTTCGAGGGTACACTGAAGCTTTCTTT
j_gene: TRBJ1-3; v_gene: TRBV5-4; d_gene: .; abundance: .; CDR3aa: CASSHREVSGNTIYF; CDR3nt: TGTGCCAGCAGCCACCGGGAGGTCTCTGGAAACACCATATATTTT
j_gene: TRBJ2-5; v_gene: TRBV5-1; d_gene: TRBD2; abundance: .; CDR3aa: CASGEGLVRTETQYF; CDR3nt: TGCGCCAGCGGGGAGGGGCTGGTGAGGACTGAGACCCAGTACTTC
j_gene: TRBJ1-1; v_gene: TRBV29-1; d_gene: .; abundance: once; CDR3aa: CSVSPGTENTEAFF; CDR3nt: TGCAGCGTCTCCCCCGGGACGGAGAACACTGAAGCTTTCTTT
j_gene: TRBJ1-1; v_gene: TRBV10-3; d_gene: .; abundance: .; CDR3aa: CAARGEMNTEAFF; CDR3nt: TGTGCCGCCCGGGGGGAAATGAACACTGAAGCTTTCTTT
j_gene: TRBJ1-1; v_gene: TRBV7-3; d_gene: TRBD1; abundance: .; CDR3aa: CASSGQEGTEAFF; CDR3nt: TGTGCCAGCAGCGGACAGGAGGGTACTGAAGCTTTCTTT
j_gene: TRBJ2-1; v_gene: TRBV6-6; d_gene: .; abundance: .; CDR3aa: CASRPPGAEYNEQFF; CDR3nt: TGTGCCAGCAGACCTCCTGGAGCAGAATACAATGAGCAGTTCTTC
j_gene: TRBJ2-1; v_gene: TRBV4-1; d_gene: .; abundance: .; CDR3aa: CASSQESGYTYNEQFF; CDR3nt: TGCGCCAGCAGCCAAGAATCCGGGTACACCTACAATGAGCAGTTCTTC
j_gene: TRBJ2-3; v_gene: TRBV10-1; d_gene: TRBD2; abundance: .; CDR3aa: CASTQRLAGGTDTQYF; CDR3nt: TGCGCCAGCACCCAGAGACTAGCGGGGGGCACAGATACGCAGTATTTT
j_gene: TRBJ1-6; v_gene: TRBV7-6; d_gene: .; abundance: few; CDR3aa: CASSPRQVVGSPLHF; CDR3nt: TGTGCCAGCAGCCCTCGACAGGTCGTCGGCTCACCCCTCCACTTT
j_gene: TRBJ2-2; v_gene: TRBV5-5; d_gene: TRBD2; abundance: .; CDR3aa: CASSLVYSGMNTGELFF; CDR3nt: TGTGCCAGCAGCTTGGTATACAGCGGGATGAACACCGGGGAGCTGTTTTTT
j_gene: TRBJ1-5; v_gene: TRBV28; d_gene: .; abundance: once; CDR3aa: CASSLIGGLSNQPQHF; CDR3nt: TGTGCCAGCAGTTTAATCGGGGGGTTAAGCAATCAGCCCCAGCATTTT
j_gene: TRBJ2-3; v_gene: TRBV19; d_gene: .; abundance: .; CDR3aa: CASSIDQTGERDTQYF; CDR3nt: TGTGCCAGTAGTATAGATCAAACGGGTGAACGAGATACGCAGTATTTT
j_gene: TRBJ2-1; v_gene: TRBV10-1; d_gene: .; abundance: .; CDR3aa: CASSTEQGLNEQFF; CDR3nt: TGCGCCAGCAGTACTGAGCAGGGTTTGAATGAGCAGTTCTTC